This T cell receptor (beta chain) originates from a study of regulatory T cells in long-lasting Graves disease. Time point noted: newly diagnosed GD, antithyroid drugs for less than 3 months. PBMC-extracted RNA yielded the TCR library. Investigators prepared the TCR beta libraries by applying iRepertoire HTBI primers and Arm-PCR of CDR3 regions. TCRdb fed the multiplex PCR reads into MiXCR, producing one record per CDR3 protein. The table has 530,000 or so distinct CDR3 sequences, 15% to 20% seen once; the top ten hold 12%. This clonotype has ten or more counts. Trimming took 1 base from V and 3 from J, leaving 13 bases between them. CDR3 length equals 16 residues. Germline CDR1 SGHVS, CDR2 FQNEAQ. This sample was also put to use in a study of T cells in Graves' hyperthyroidism and ophthalmopathy.

The TCR comes from a man aged 18 to 29 with Graves disease. This sequence joins TRBV7-8 and TRBJ2-1; D could derive from TRBD1 or TRBD2 (5 bases each). The sequenced sample was peripheral blood mononuclear cells (PBMCs), obtained at new diagnosis, from a patient treated with antithyroid drugs. Here the CDR3 DNA reads TGTGCCAGCAGCTTAGAGGGGAGCGTCGGCTACAATGAGCAGTTCTTC. Its protein product is CASSLEGSVGYNEQFF.